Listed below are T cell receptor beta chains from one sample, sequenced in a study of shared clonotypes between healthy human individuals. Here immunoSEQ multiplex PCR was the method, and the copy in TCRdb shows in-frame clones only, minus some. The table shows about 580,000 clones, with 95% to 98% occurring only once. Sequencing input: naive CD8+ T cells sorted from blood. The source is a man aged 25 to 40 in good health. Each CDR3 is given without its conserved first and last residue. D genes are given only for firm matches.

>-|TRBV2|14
ASSDSRFGGGGEQF
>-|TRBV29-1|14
SVVSLTRLSTDTQY
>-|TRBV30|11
AWSVGAGAEQY
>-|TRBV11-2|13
ASSRRALASETQY
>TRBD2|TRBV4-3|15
ASSQERGGGAYNEQF
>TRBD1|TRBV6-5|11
ASSWTGMTEAF
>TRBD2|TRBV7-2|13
ASSPAGLSSYEQY
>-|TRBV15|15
ATSREDDYATNEKLF
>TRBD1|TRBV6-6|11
ASSWTGDQPQH
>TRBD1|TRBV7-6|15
ASSSVPGQGSGTEAF
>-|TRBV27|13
ASSLKGTYSYEQY
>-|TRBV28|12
ASSYGESNQPQH
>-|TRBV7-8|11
ASSLGRSYEQY
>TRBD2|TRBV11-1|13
ASSLGGTNSYEQY
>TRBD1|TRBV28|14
ASSFWGQGAADTQY
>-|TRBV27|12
ASSLTQGGYGYT
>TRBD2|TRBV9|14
ASSALGEGPSHEQF
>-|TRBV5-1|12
ASSFGTSSYEQY
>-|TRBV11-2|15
ASSFAAQGSDADTQY
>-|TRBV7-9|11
ASSLLRSHEQY